Included here is one T cell receptor beta chain sequence, with context. What it binds is unknown. This record belongs to a study of cytomegalovirus exposure and HLA in healthy donors. Points from the study as a whole: The productive fraction for most TCR beta V segments was about 90% or about 30% in an earlier analysis. Investigators reported 164 TCR beta chains as tied to cytomegalovirus.

PCR employed 60 Vbeta and 13 Jbeta primers. Libraries were prepared by immunoSEQ multiplex PCR; TCRdb keeps only in-frame clonotypes and omits some of them. Of about 98,000 clones in the sample, 60% to 80% are singletons; the top ten hold 1.2%. Sequencing used PBMCs. The source of this sequence is a female donor in good health and CMV-seronegative.

The DNA for the CDR3 is TGTGCCAGCAGCCCCAGGGACATTCAGGCAGCTTTCTTT. Encoded protein: CASSPRDIQAAFF. The chain couples TRBV9 to TRBJ1-1, with D possibly being TRBD1 (6 bases). The V and J ends lost 4 bases and 10 bases respectively, with 17 bases between them. The CDR3 runs to 13 residues. The germline V gene encodes CDR1 SGDLS and CDR2 YYNGEE.